This TCR beta chain was recorded in a study of T cell repertoires in cytomegalovirus infection (dated by TCRdb to the late 2010s). In the study overall: Recently identified HLA-C-restricted CMV epitopes, whose presentation resists viral immunomodulation, were targeted by peptide stimulations together with well-studied HLA-B-restricted epitopes. The HLA type of each donor mattered for the analysis, because public TCR beta signatures pointed to carriage of CMV infection along with the matching HLA type.

Sequenced on an Illumina HiSeq 1500. TCRdb reprocessed the public reads (quality trimming at Q25 with fastp, clone calling with MiXCR) and kept in-frame beta chains. Each record represents a unique CDR3 protein, reported with the most common genes and DNA among its rows. Within this sample are approximately 990,000 distinct CDR3 sequences, with approximately 33% of them counted one time only. Together, the top ten hold roughly 12% of the sample. The sample's treatment or condition label, decoded: in vitro stimulation with specific CMV peptide epitopes to enrich CMV-specific T cells. This clonotype was recorded once. Its specific antigen is unknown. Base qualities are not provided; no much larger clone lies one nucleotide away. A single read offers scant evidence. Relative to germline, V is 2 bases shorter and J is 4 bases shorter, with 21 bases between their ends. According to the germline V gene, CDR1 reads MNHNS and CDR2 reads SASEGT. The CDR3 contains 18 residues, cysteine and phenylalanine counted. The DNA shown is the 54-base CDR3, in frame from base 1.

Study-level results and caveats: The ex vivo response was dominated by HLA-C-restricted CMV-specific TCR beta clonotypes, which also provided the single most frequent clonotype in two of eight donors. Carriers of CMV infection plus the relevant HLA type were discriminated by the cumulative frequency of public TCR beta family members in the study cohort and in an independent approximately 360-donor cohort.

This specimen consisted of cultured CD8+ T cells from PBMCs, obtained from culture after CMV antigen stimulation. This TCR was recovered from a human donor in good health (CMV status not recorded). Some clones in this sample may be carry-over from other donors' samples. The chain is assembled from TRBV6-1 and TRBJ2-4; there is no confident call for the D gene. The DNA sequence is TGTGCCAGCAGTGAACTCACTTTCGAAGGTGGAATGAAAAACATTCAGTACTTC. Translated, this gives CASSELTFEGGMKNIQYF.